The 24 T cell receptor beta chains presented below share a single source sample, sequenced in a study of OX40 agonist ivuxolimab in advanced cancers. Measured with immunoSEQ multiplex PCR; TCRdb has only the in-frame clones, and not every one. This table holds some 77,000 clones, around nine tenths found once. Source: CD4+ or CD8+ T cells sorted from blood, taken in a trial of the OX40 agonist ivuxolimab. The receptor source for this set is an adult with an advanced solid tumor such as melanoma, head and neck, liver or kidney cancer.

On this clone: The junction departs from germline at one end; a sequencing error may be responsible. The CDR3, as DNA: TGTGCTAGCAGCTTAGGGGTTAGTTTCACAGATACGCAGTATTTT. Translation: CASSLGVSFTDTQYF. The chain combines TRBV7-7 with TRBJ2-3, with D perhaps matching TRBD1 (5 bases). Germline CDR1 SSHAT, CDR2 FNYEAQ (reference sequence). This CDR3 contains 15 residues.

The genes are TRBV4-1 and TRBJ2-3; D gene unclear. The CDR3 spans 11 residues. Trimming removed 3 bases from V and 5 bases from J, with 3 bases in between. CDR1 MGHRA and CDR2 YSYEKL come from the germline V gene. CDR3 sequence (DNA): TGCGCCAGCAGCCACGGAGATACGCAGTATTTT. Translated, it gives CASSHGDTQYF.

The chain combines TRBV5-1 with TRBJ2-3, with 15 positions matching TRBD2. V lost 0 bases, J lost 6 bases, and 5 bases stayed unmatched. In germline, CDR1 is SGHRS, CDR2 YFSETQ. The CDR3 is made up of 17 amino acids. The CDR3 protein is CASSLGPGTSGRDTQYF. The CDR3 DNA reads TGCGCCAGCAGCTTGGGACCCGGGACTAGCGGGAGGGATACGCAGTATTTT.

The rearrangement links TRBV6-6 to TRBJ1-1, with D uncertain. CDR1 and CDR2 (germline): MNHNY, SVGAGI (reference sequence). The CDR3 loop spans 14 amino acids. The V end was cut by 6 bases, the J end by 5 bases, with 16 bases between. CDR3 DNA: TGTGCCAGCAGACCCCGCGGCGGGCAGACTGAAGCTTTCTTT. Its protein is CASRPRGGQTEAFF.

This chain joins TRBV7-3 and TRBJ2-3; D is possibly TRBD2 (5 bases). This CDR3 comprises 13 residues. Germline lookup yields CDR1 SGHTA and CDR2 FQGTGA. The V end was cut by 4 bases, the J end by 10 bases, with 15 bases between. This CDR3 is CASSSGLRMAQYF. CDR3 bases: TGTGCCAGCAGCTCCGGACTTCGCATGGCGCAGTATTTT.

The rearrangement uses TRBV7-2 and TRBJ2-5; 12 nucleotides line up with TRBD1. CDR3 length: 16 amino acids. Germline V gene lookup returns CDR1 SGHTA and CDR2 FQGNSA. Trimming cost V 3 bases and J 4 bases; bases outside gene matches: 6. CDR3 DNA sequence: TGTGCCAGCAGCTTCTCCGGGACAGGGGGCTTAGAGACCCAGTACTTC. It translates to CASSFSGTGGLETQYF.

This rearrangement joins TRBV6-6 to TRBJ2-3; 7 bases are a match to TRBD1. Germline V lookup: CDR1 MNHNY, CDR2 SVGAGI (reference sequence). The CDR3 sequence is 13 residues long. The V gene end was trimmed by 3 bases and the J gene end by 5 bases; junction bases not matched to a gene: 2. The CDR3 DNA follows: TGTGCCAGCAGTTATAGACAGGGAGATACGCAGTATTTT. Its protein product is CASSYRQGDTQYF.

This rearrangement joins TRBV11-2 to TRBJ1-2; D unclear. The CDR3 runs to 12 residues. The germline CDR1 and CDR2 sequences are SGHAT and FQNNGV. The V gene lost 8 bases and the J gene lost 1 base, with 8 bases spanning the gap. CDR3 nucleotide sequence: TGTGCCAGCTCCGGGGTTAACTATGGCTACACCTTC. Protein sequence: CASSGVNYGYTF.

The chain employs TRBV7-8 and TRBJ2-3; no firm D call. Trimming cost V 2 bases and J 0 bases, with 12 bases left between them. The CDR3 runs to 16 residues. The V gene's germline CDR1 is SGHVS and CDR2 FQNEAQ. The CDR3 sequence is CASSLRTVTSTDTQYF. Here the CDR3 DNA reads TGTGCCAGCAGCTTAAGAACGGTCACTAGCACAGATACGCAGTATTTT. Full variable domain (outside the CDR3, taken from reference TRBV7-8 and TRBJ2-3): GAGVSQSPRYKVAKRGQDVALRCDPISGHVSLFWYQQALGQGPEFLTYFQNEAQLDKSGLPSDRFFAERPEGSVSTLKIQRTQQEDSAVYLCASSLRTVTSTDTQYFGPGTRLTVL.

The chain uses TRBV30 and TRBJ1-4; TRBD1 agrees at 7 bases. Looked up from germline, CDR1 is GTSNPN and CDR2 is SVGIG (reference sequence). J gave up 7 bases and V 3 bases, and 11 bases lay outside the gene matches. The CDR3 length is 15 residues. CDR3 sequence: CAWSPRGAIGEKLFF. CDR3 coding DNA: TGTGCCTGGAGCCCCAGGGGGGCGATCGGTGAAAAACTGTTTTTT.

The chain is built from TRBV30 and TRBJ1-1, with 7 positions matching TRBD1. Germline V gene lookup returns CDR1 GTSNPN and CDR2 SVGIG (reference sequence). This CDR3 region has 13 residues. The V segment lost 0 bases and the J segment 4 bases; nucleotides outside the gene matches: 2. In DNA form, the CDR3 reads TGTGCCTGGAGTGTACAGGGGCGCACTGAAGCTTTCTTT. The encoded protein is CAWSVQGRTEAFF. Together with reference TRBV30 and TRBJ1-1, the CDR3 gives the full variable domain: SQTIHQWPATLVQPVGSPLSLECTVEGTSNPNLYWYRQAAGRGLQLLFYSVGIGQISSEVPQNLSASRPQDRQFILSSKKLLLSDSGFYLCAWSVQGRTEAFFGQGTRLTVV.

The chain combines TRBV4-3 with TRBJ1-6; weak D call: TRBD1 (5 bases). Germline V gene sequence: CDR1 LGHNA, CDR2 YSLEER. The CDR3 consists of 14 residues. Between the trimmed V and J ends, which lost 4 bases and 7 bases, there was a span of 11 bases. DNA of the CDR3: TGCGCCAGCAGCCTAGGGACGGGAAATTCACCCCTCCACTTT. Translation gives CASSLGTGNSPLHF.

The chain uses TRBV5-4 and TRBJ2-7; maybe TRBD2 (5 bases). The CDR3 is made up of 17 amino acids. The germline V gene has CDR1 SGHNT and CDR2 YYREEE (reference sequence). Trimming removed 3 bases at V and 6 bases at J, with 25 bases between. CDR3 DNA: TGTGCCAGCAGCTATGGTGCCGGTCGCCTAGCACCCTCCGAGCAGTACTTC. It codes for CASSYGAGRLAPSEQYF. Drawing the rest from reference TRBV5-4 and TRBJ2-7, the complete variable domain is ETGVTQSPTHLIKTRGQQVTLRCSSQSGHNTVSWYQQALGQGPQFIFQYYREEENGRGNFPPRFSGLQFPNYSSELNVNALELDDSALYLCASSYGAGRLAPSEQYFGPGTRLTVT.

V and J are TRBV10-3 and TRBJ1-5; D is uncertain. The CDR3 is made up of 12 amino acids. Germline V gene sequence: CDR1 ENHRY, CDR2 SYGVKD. V was cut by 2 bases and J by 9 bases, with 8 bases left in between. For the CDR3, the DNA is TGTGCCATCAGTGAGGGTAGTGGGCCCCAGCATTTT. It is translated as CAISEGSGPQHF.

This clone occurred a few times. The chain carries TRBV7-8 and TRBJ1-2, with TRBD1 identical over 10 bases. Germline CDR1 and CDR2: SGHVS and FQNEAQ. The CDR3 loop spans 16 amino acids. The V and J ends lost 2 bases and 4 bases, in that order; junction bases with no gene match: 7. This chain's CDR3 is CASSLNPGTGAYGYTF. CDR3 nucleotides: TGTGCCAGCAGCTTAAACCCCGGGACAGGGGCCTATGGCTACACCTTC.

This chain links TRBV28 with TRBJ1-3; unclear D gene. This CDR3 region has 14 residues. Germline CDR1 and CDR2: MDHEN and SYDVKM. V lost 2 bases, J lost 0 bases, and 5 bases lay in between. CDR3: CASSLVSSGNTIYF. CDR3 DNA: TGTGCCAGCAGTTTAGTTTCCTCTGGAAACACCATATATTTT.

CDR3 amino acids: CASSLLAGSTGELFF. The CDR3 DNA sequence: TGTGCCAGCAGCTTACTAGCGGGAAGTACCGGGGAGCTGTTTTTT. The chain couples TRBV7-3 to TRBJ2-2; TRBD2 aligns across 9 bases. The germline V gene has CDR1 SGHTA and CDR2 FQGTGA. This CDR3 has 15 amino acids. The trim removed 2 bases at V and 5 bases at J, leaving 3 bases unmatched.

Comments on this clone: Other DNA variants within this sample encode the same CDR3. The chain combines TRBV7-3 with TRBJ2-3; 12 positions agree with TRBD2. Germline CDR1 reads SGHTA; CDR2 reads FQGTGA. J lost 0 bases, V lost 4 bases, and 2 bases had no gene match. CDR3 length: 16 amino acids. Here the CDR3 DNA reads TGTGCCAGCAGCTCCGGGACTAGCGGGAGCACAGATACGCAGTATTTT. This codes for CASSSGTSGSTDTQYF.

A word on this clone: This CDR3 is also generated by other DNA sequences in the sample. V and J are TRBV18 and TRBJ1-1, with 9 bases fitting TRBD1. Trimming took 2 bases from V and 5 from J; bases not matched to a gene: 3. The CDR3 sequence is 14 residues long. Germline V gene lookup returns CDR1 KGHSH and CDR2 LQKENI. The CDR3 region is CASSPGTGRTEAFF. CDR3 nucleotides: TGTGCCAGCTCACCAGGGACAGGGCGGACTGAAGCTTTCTTT.

The table lists this clone with a count of one. J is TRBJ2-3 and V is TRBV4-3; possibly TRBD1 for D (5 bases). This CDR3 has 15 residues. V gave up 5 bases and J gave up 2 bases, with 14 bases separating them. Germline-derived CDR1 and CDR2 are LGHNA and YSLEER. The CDR3 sequence: CASSSSQGYTDTQYF. CDR3 in DNA: TGCGCCAGCAGCTCAAGTCAGGGTTACACAGATACGCAGTATTTT.

This rearrangement joins TRBV7-3 to TRBJ1-2; D unclear. This CDR3 has 14 residues. Looked up from germline, CDR1 is SGHTA and CDR2 is FQGTGA. V shed 5 bases and J shed 4 bases, with 14 bases lying between them. The CDR3 loop reads CASSPRAGLYGYTF. As DNA, the CDR3 is TGTGCCAGCAGCCCCCGGGCGGGTCTCTATGGCTACACCTTC.

V usage is TRBV5-1 and J usage is TRBJ1-2; no firm D call. Germline loops: CDR1 SGHRS, CDR2 YFSETQ. The CDR3 runs to 14 residues. V lost 0 bases and J lost 2, with 8 bases in between. CDR3: CASSLVPGNYGYTF. The CDR3 region has the DNA TGCGCCAGCAGCTTGGTTCCGGGAAACTATGGCTACACCTTC. The full variable domain, completed using reference TRBV5-1 and TRBJ1-2, is KAGVTQTPRYLIKTRGQQVTLSCSPISGHRSVSWYQQTPGQGLQFLFEYFSETQRNKGNFPGRFSGRQFSNSRSEMNVSTLELGDSALYLCASSLVPGNYGYTFGSGTRLTVV.

The chain combines TRBV23-1 with TRBJ2-7; D gene ambiguous. TRBV23-1 has ORF status, its function being uncertain. The CDR3 length is 17 residues. The ends were cut back, 7 bases at V and 4 bases at J, with 26 bases in the middle. The CDR3 sequence is CASTERVPTQFTYEQYF. The CDR3, as DNA: TGCGCCAGCACCGAACGGGTGCCGACCCAGTTTACATACGAGCAGTACTTC.

This chain uses TRBV5-4 with TRBJ2-3; 9 bases fit TRBD1. The CDR3 sequence is 15 residues long. Germline V gene data show CDR1 as SGHNT and CDR2 as YYREEE (reference sequence). The ends lost 3 bases at V and 7 bases at J; junction bases unmatched: 9. In DNA form, the CDR3 reads TGTGCCAGCAGCTCTGGGGGGACAGGGCATTATACGCAGTATTTT. This gives the protein CASSSGGTGHYTQYF. Variable domain in full (rest from reference TRBV5-4 and TRBJ2-3): ETGVTQSPTHLIKTRGQQVTLRCSSQSGHNTVSWYQQALGQGPQFIFQYYREEENGRGNFPPRFSGLQFPNYSSELNVNALELDDSALYLCASSSGGTGHYTQYFGPGTRLTVL.